One and the same sample provided the 18 T cell receptor beta chains below, sequenced in a study of shared clonotypes between healthy human individuals. Assay: immunoSEQ multiplex PCR; the TCRdb copy retains only in-frame clones and omits some. The sample lists approximately 2.4 million clones, roughly 95% occurring once. The sequencing sample was made of naive CD4+ T cells sorted from blood. Documented subset: CD45RA+ positively selected. The receptors stem from a young man in good health.

The V and J genes are TRBV5-1 and TRBJ2-7; 7 nucleotides agree with TRBD1. This CDR3 spans 14 amino acids. Per the germline V gene, CDR1 is SGHRS and CDR2 is YFSETQ. Trimming cost V 1 base and J 2 bases; bases outside gene matches: 3. The DNA of the CDR3 is TGCGCCAGCAGCTTGTCCGGGACAGCCTACGAGCAGTACTTC. This encodes CASSLSGTAYEQYF.

The gene calls are TRBV2 and TRBJ2-2, with unresolved D. Germline-derived CDR1 and CDR2 are SNHLY and FYNNEI. The CDR3 length is 13 residues. Between the trimmed V and J ends, which lost 3 bases and 0 bases, there was a span of 2 bases. The CDR3 protein is CASSDANTGELFF. CDR3 sequence (DNA): TGTGCCAGCAGTGACGCGAACACCGGGGAGCTGTTTTTT.

This chain uses TRBV7-2 with TRBJ2-5, with 11 bases identical to TRBD2. Germline V lookup: CDR1 SGHTA, CDR2 FQGNSA. The CDR3 runs 17 residues. The J segment lost 4 bases and the V segment lost 2 bases, leaving 9 bases of the junction unmatched. As DNA, the CDR3 is TGTGCCAGCAGCTTATTGCGGCTAGCGGGAGGTGGAGAGACCCAGTACTTC. Residues: CASSLLRLAGGGETQYF.

The V and J genes are TRBV28 and TRBJ2-6; D remains unclear. Trimming removed 2 bases at V and 0 bases at J, with 11 bases between. CDR1 is MDHEN, CDR2 SYDVKM, per germline. This CDR3 is 17 amino acids long. The CDR3 is CASSLEQLVSGANVLTF. CDR3 DNA sequence: TGTGCCAGCAGTTTAGAACAGTTAGTCTCTGGGGCCAACGTCCTGACTTTC.

This clone occurred a few times. This rearrangement joins TRBV30 to TRBJ2-1; 10 nucleotides line up with TRBD2. V lost 4 bases, J lost 0 bases, and 0 bases stayed unmatched. This CDR3 contains 14 residues. CDR1 and CDR2 (germline): GTSNPN, SVGIG (reference sequence). The CDR3 loop is CAWTSGSSYNEQFF. In DNA form, the CDR3 reads TGTGCCTGGACTAGCGGGAGCTCCTACAATGAGCAGTTCTTC.

In the case of this clone: This CDR3 is also generated by other DNA sequences in the sample. The chain has TRBV5-4 and TRBJ2-7, with 14 bases identical to TRBD2. Germline loops: CDR1 SGHNT, CDR2 YYREEE (reference sequence). This CDR3 has 15 residues. With V trimmed by 3 bases and J by 4 bases, 3 bases remained unmatched. DNA for the CDR3: TGTGCCAGCAGCTGGGGGACTAGCGGGAGTTACGAGCAGTACTTC. Its protein is CASSWGTSGSYEQYF.

The chain couples TRBV5-6 to TRBJ1-1; D gene ambiguous. The CDR3 is 14 residues long. Germline loops: CDR1 SGHDT, CDR2 YYEEEE. Trimming removed 3 bases at V and 8 bases at J, with 17 bases between. The CDR3, as DNA: TGTGCCAGCAGCTCACTCGACCGCTTCAGCGAAGCTTTCTTT. As protein: CASSSLDRFSEAFF.

The table lists this clone with a count of one. Other DNA sequences in this sample translate to the same CDR3. The CDR3 coding sequence is TGTGCCAGCAGACAAAACCAAGAGACCCAGTACTTC. Translation gives CASRQNQETQYF. The genes are TRBV2 and TRBJ2-5, with D uncertain. Germline lookup yields CDR1 SNHLY and CDR2 FYNNEI. V dropped 6 bases and J dropped 0 bases, with 5 bases sitting between them. The CDR3 spans 12 residues.

Only one count was recorded for this clone. V is TRBV30 and J is TRBJ2-7; D uncertain. CDR1 is GTSNPN, CDR2 SVGIG, per germline (reference sequence). The CDR3 consists of 13 residues. V dropped 8 bases and J dropped 7 bases, with 21 bases sitting between them. In nucleotides, the CDR3 is TGTGCCCAGACGTCGTCACTACTACGGGAGCAGTACTTC. Translation: CAQTSSLLREQYF.

In its sample, this clone was seen once. The rearrangement links TRBV18 to TRBJ1-2; 8 bases map to TRBD1. The CDR3 totals 13 residues. Germline V CDR1 and CDR2: KGHSH, LQKENI. Germline trimming cut 7 bases from V and 4 bases from J; bases unmatched to any gene: 5. The CDR3 sequence is CASCPDRVYGYTF. CDR3 DNA: TGTGCCAGCTGCCCGGACAGGGTCTATGGCTACACCTTC.

The chain carries TRBV5-1 and TRBJ2-2, with 12 bases aligning to TRBD2. The CDR3 runs 16 residues. Germline lookup yields CDR1 SGHRS and CDR2 YFSETQ. The ends lost 7 bases at V and 1 base at J; junction bases unmatched: 5. CDR3 nucleotide sequence: TGCGCCAGCGCTTCGACTAGCGGGGGGAACACCGGGGAGCTGTTTTTT. This gives the protein CASASTSGGNTGELFF.

The chain's CDR3 is CSVLGYGYTF. The DNA for the CDR3 is TGCAGCGTCCTTGGCTATGGCTACACCTTC. The chain has TRBV29-1 and TRBJ1-2; D is ambiguous. Trimming left V 6 bases short and J 4 bases short, with 6 bases between. The CDR3 sequence is 10 residues long. Germline values: CDR1 SQVTM, CDR2 ANQGSEA.

The genes are TRBV7-2 and TRBJ2-1, with 13 bases that match TRBD2. CDR1 is SGHTA and CDR2 is FQGNSA in the germline V gene. V gave up 5 bases and J gave up 3 bases; unmatched junction bases: 4. This CDR3 region has 16 residues. The CDR3 DNA sequence: TGTGCCAGCAGCCCCGGGACTAGCGGGGTCTACAATGAGCAGTTCTTC. It yields the protein CASSPGTSGVYNEQFF.

The chain couples TRBV7-9 to TRBJ1-1, with 7 bases that match TRBD1. This CDR3 region has 15 residues. CDR1 is SEHNR and CDR2 is FQNEAQ in the germline V gene (reference sequence). V gave up 1 base and J gave up 4 bases; unmatched junction bases: 6. The CDR3 nucleotides are TGTGCCAGCAGCTTAGGGATTAGGGGGCTCACTGAAGCTTTCTTT. Protein product: CASSLGIRGLTEAFF.

The chain carries TRBV18 and TRBJ2-2; D is ambiguous. V gave up 1 base and J gave up 3 bases, with 12 bases separating them. The length of the CDR3 is 16 residues. Germline CDR1 reads KGHSH; CDR2 reads LQKENI. CDR3 amino acids: CASSPQLLVDTGELFF. The CDR3 DNA sequence: TGTGCCAGCTCACCACAGCTTTTGGTAGACACCGGGGAGCTGTTTTTT.

The chain links TRBV5-1 to TRBJ2-3, with TRBD2 matching 7 bases. The germline gives CDR1 SGHRS, CDR2 YFSETQ. The ends lost 2 bases at V and 6 bases at J; junction bases unmatched: 12. The CDR3 length is 16 residues. The chain's CDR3 is CASSLSPGLSYDTQYF. CDR3 nucleotide sequence: TGCGCCAGCAGCTTATCACCGGGACTAAGTTACGATACGCAGTATTTT.

The rearrangement uses TRBV18 and TRBJ2-3; 8 nucleotides agree with TRBD2. This CDR3 has 15 amino acids. Germline CDR1 reads KGHSH; CDR2 reads LQKENI. J was trimmed by 6 bases and V by 2 bases; bases with no gene match: 7. The CDR3 DNA reads TGTGCCAGCTCACCAGGCCGGGGGGGCCTTGATACGCAGTATTTT. This translates into CASSPGRGGLDTQYF.

The V call is TRBV5-6, the J call TRBJ2-7, with a tentative D call TRBD1 (6 bases). The V end was cut by 2 bases, the J end by 7 bases, with 19 bases between. This CDR3 has 15 residues. Germline CDR1 SGHDT, CDR2 YYEEEE. The CDR3, as DNA: TGTGCCAGCAGCTTAGGACAGACCATTTTTATGGAGCAGTACTTC. Protein: CASSLGQTIFMEQYF. Together with reference TRBV5-6 and TRBJ2-7, the CDR3 gives the full variable domain: DAGVTQSPTHLIKTRGQQVTLRCSPKSGHDTVSWYQQALGQGPQFIFQYYEEEERQRGNFPDRFSGHQFPNYSSELNVNALLLGDSALYLCASSLGQTIFMEQYFGPGTRLTVT.